Listed below are T cell receptor beta chains from one sample, sequenced in a study of brain T cells in children with intractable seizures. The method was immunoSEQ multiplex PCR; TCRdb's version includes in-frame clones alone and lacks a portion of them. The table lists about 120,000 clones, 85% to 95% of them singletons. Material: peripheral blood, obtained at surgery. The receptors shown here come from a boy in the first two years of life with hemimegalencephaly and intractable seizures. CDR3s include the opening cysteine and the closing phenylalanine or tryptophan. A D gene is named only where the DNA matches it firmly. Clone size is given for some rows only: seen once, a few or many times, or a class if the clone is expanded.

>TRBV9|-|TRBJ2-3|-
TGTGCCAGCAGCGCCTATGCGGGAAGCACAGATACGCAGTATTTT
CASSAYAGSTDTQYF
>TRBV19|-|TRBJ1-4|-
TGTGCCAGTAGCCAGGACAGACTCAATGAAAAACTGTTTTTT
CASSQDRLNEKLFF
>TRBV28|-|TRBJ1-5|TRBD1
TGTGCCAGCAGAGTCGACAGGGGGCTTGTTCAGCCCCAGCATTTT
CASRVDRGLVQPQHF
>TRBV3-1/TRBV3-2|-|TRBJ2-3|TRBD1
TGTGCCAGCAGCCTCCGGACAGGGGGAGTTGGGGACACAGATACGCAGTATTTT
CASSLRTGGVGDTDTQYF
>TRBV5-1|-|TRBJ1-6|-
TGCGCCAGCAGCCCGGGTCGGGGTGGGAGCTCCTATAATTCACCCCTCCACTTT
CASSPGRGGSSYNSPLHF
>TRBV13|-|TRBJ2-5|-
TGTGCCAGCAGCCTTACCCCAGGGGAGACAGAGGAGACCCAGTACTTC
CASSLTPGETEETQYF
>TRBV27|-|TRBJ2-1|TRBD1
TGTGCCACTACAGGGGGGAGCTCCTACAATGAGCAGTTCTTC
CATTGGSSYNEQFF
>TRBV14|once|TRBJ2-4|-
TGTGCCAGCAGCCAGACGATTGGGGCCTCCAAAAACATTCAGTACTTC
CASSQTIGASKNIQYF
>TRBV7-3|-|TRBJ2-2|-
TGTGCCAGCAGCTCGACAGGAGACCCGAACACCGGGGAGCTGTTTTTT
CASSSTGDPNTGELFF
>TRBV6-6|-|TRBJ2-4|TRBD1
TGTGCCAGCAGTTATCTCCAAGGGGGCTCGCACATTCAGTACTTC
CASSYLQGGSHIQYF
>TRBV5-1|-|TRBJ2-1|-
TGCGCCAGCAGCTTGGGACAATCCTACAATGAGCAGTTCTTC
CASSLGQSYNEQFF
>TRBV6-6|-|TRBJ1-5|TRBD1
TGTGCCAGCAGTTACGGGACAGTGGGGCGCAATCAGCCCCAGCATTTT
CASSYGTVGRNQPQHF
>TRBV18|-|TRBJ2-1|-
TGTGCCAGCTCACCTGGACAGGGAGGGCACAATGAGCAGTTCTTC
CASSPGQGGHNEQFF
>TRBV9|-|TRBJ2-7|-
TGTGCCAGCGGGGGCCCCCGCGAGCAGTACTTC
CASGGPREQYF
>TRBV29-1|-|TRBJ2-3|-
TGCAGCGTTGAAAGTCGGGGGGATACGCAGTATTTT
CSVESRGDTQYF
>TRBV4-1|once|TRBJ1-2|TRBD1
TGCGCCAGCAGCCTATCCGGGACAGGATCTCCGGGGGATGGCTACACCTTC
CASSLSGTGSPGDGYTF
>TRBV7-3|-|TRBJ1-1|TRBD1
TGTGCCAGCAGCTTAGGACAGGCTCTCATGAACACTGAAGCTTTCTTT
CASSLGQALMNTEAFF
>TRBV11-3|-|TRBJ2-7|TRBD1
TGTGCCAGCAGCCGTACAGGGGGTTTCTACGAGCAGTACTTC
CASSRTGGFYEQYF
>TRBV10-3|-|TRBJ1-4|-
TGTGCCATCAGTGAGAGGGGAGGCGAAAAACTGTTTTTT
CAISERGGEKLFF
>TRBV4-1|-|TRBJ2-4|-
TGCGCCAGCAGCCAACGGTGGCTAGCCAAAAACATTCAGTACTTC
CASSQRWLAKNIQYF
>TRBV28|-|TRBJ1-5|-
TGTGCCAGCAGTTTAGGGGGGCGAGGGAGCAATCAGCCCCAGCATTTT
CASSLGGRGSNQPQHF
>TRBV18|-|TRBJ2-7|TRBD1
TGTGCCAGCTACCCATCGGGACAGGGATACGACGAGCAGTACTTC
CASYPSGQGYDEQYF
>TRBV18|-|TRBJ2-1|TRBD2
TGTGCCAGCTCACCACCTGTAGCGGGAGACTACAATGAGCAGTTCTTC
CASSPPVAGDYNEQFF
>TRBV12-3/TRBV12-4|few|TRBJ1-1|-
TGTGCCAGCAGACCCTGGGCTTTCTTT
CASRPWAFF
>TRBV28|once|TRBJ2-5|TRBD2
TGTGCCAGCAGCCCAAGTGGACTAGCGGAGCAAGAGACCCAGTACTTC
CASSPSGLAEQETQYF
>TRBV5-6|-|TRBJ2-5|-
TGTGCCGGGGGGGCACGGGCCTCCGGAGAGACCCAGTACTTC
CAGGARASGETQYF
>TRBV24-1|-|TRBJ2-7|-
TGTGCCACCAGTGATTTGTCGGGTCCGGAGCAGTACTTC
CATSDLSGPEQYF
>TRBV29-1|few|TRBJ2-3|-
TGCAGCGCCGCAGCCTACACCACCACTGATACGCAGTATTTT
CSAAAYTTTDTQYF
>TRBV9|-|TRBJ1-6|TRBD1
TGTGCCAGTACCCTAACGGCAGGGGGGAATTCACCCCTCCACTTT
CASTLTAGGNSPLHF
>TRBV6-2/TRBV6-3|-|TRBJ2-7|-
TGTGCCAGCAGTTACCACGGAGAGAATATCGAGCAGTACTTC
CASSYHGENIEQYF
>TRBV5-1|-|TRBJ2-5|TRBD2
TGCGCCAGCAGCCTGGGACTAGCGAAAGAGACCCAGTACTTC
CASSLGLAKETQYF
>TRBV27|once|TRBJ1-5|-
TGTGCCAGCAGCCGAGGACAGTATCAGCCCCAGCATTTT
CASSRGQYQPQHF
>TRBV6-1|-|TRBJ2-7|-
TGTGCCAGCAGTGAATCAGGACACCTCTACGAGCAGTACTTC
CASSESGHLYEQYF
>TRBV5-1|-|TRBJ2-1|-
TGCGCCAGCAGCTTGGGTCTTAATCCGTCCACTCGAACTACTTCTCATGAGCAGTTCTTC
CASSLGLNPSTRTTSHEQFF
>TRBV7-9|-|TRBJ1-3|-
TGTGCCAGCAGCTTTAGTGGGCAGGTCCTGATTGGAAACACCATATATTTT
CASSFSGQVLIGNTIYF
>TRBV7-9|-|TRBJ2-7|TRBD1
TGTGCCAGCAGCTTAGCGGACAGGCACCCAACCTACGAGCAGTACTTC
CASSLADRHPTYEQYF
>TRBV10-2|once|TRBJ2-1|-
TGCGCCAGCAGGGATTCGTGGGACAATGAGCAGTTCTTC
CASRDSWDNEQFF
>TRBV7-6|few|TRBJ1-5|-
TGTGCCAGCAGCCTTGGCGGTGGGCAGCCCCAGCATTTT
CASSLGGGQPQHF
>TRBV24-1|-|TRBJ2-1|TRBD2
TGTGCCACCAGTGCCCCCGGGGGGTTAGCGGGAGGGCCTATAGGATCAAGAAAGAATGAGCAGTTCTTC
CATSAPGGLAGGPIGSRKNEQFF
>TRBV10-3|-|TRBJ2-3|TRBD2
TGTGCCATCAGTGGGACTAGCGGGACAGATACGCAGTATTTT
CAISGTSGTDTQYF
>TRBV19|-|TRBJ1-5|-
TGTGCCAGTGGGCCAACAGGCAATAGCAATCAGCCCCAGCATTTT
CASGPTGNSNQPQHF
>TRBV28|-|TRBJ2-7|TRBD2
TGTGCCAGCAGTCAAAGACTAGCGGGAGACCGCGAGCAGTACTTC
CASSQRLAGDREQYF
>TRBV27|-|TRBJ2-6|TRBD1
TGTGCCAGCAAATGGACAGGGACGAGCTCTGGGGCCAACGTCCTGACTTTC
CASKWTGTSSGANVLTF
>TRBV19|-|TRBJ2-3|-
TGTGCCAGTAGTTTGACTCCAGATACGCAGTATTTT
CASSLTPDTQYF
>TRBV3-1/TRBV3-2|few|TRBJ1-6|TRBD1
TGTGCCAGCAGCCGAGGACAGGCGGACTCACCCCTCCACTTT
CASSRGQADSPLHF
>TRBV6-5|-|TRBJ1-2|-
TGTGCCAGCCGCCGGCTGGCAGGCTATGGCTACACCTTC
CASRRLAGYGYTF
>TRBV13|-|TRBJ2-7|-
TGTGCCAGCAGCTTAAAAAAGGGCGGCGGGCACAGCTCCTACGAGCAGTACTTC
CASSLKKGGGHSSYEQYF
>TRBV19|-|TRBJ1-5|-
TGTGCCAGTAGTATTATGTTGAACAGGGCAACCCAGCATTTT
CASSIMLNRATQHF
>TRBV24-1|few|TRBJ2-2|-
TGTGCCACCAGTGATACGAGAGGCACCGGGGAGCTGTTTTTT
CATSDTRGTGELFF
>TRBV27|-|TRBJ1-1|-
TGTGCCAGCATGCGGAGCGGGGGTAACACTGAAGCTTTCTTT
CASMRSGGNTEAFF
>TRBV20-1|-|TRBJ2-1|-
TGCAGTGCCGGCCCCCATAATGAGCAGTTCTTC
CSAGPHNEQFF
>TRBV5-1|-|TRBJ2-5|-
TGCGCCAGCAGCTTGAACCTCACAGGGTGGAGAACACGAGAGACCCAGTACTTC
CASSLNLTGWRTRETQYF
>TRBV7-8|few|TRBJ2-7|-
TGTGCCAGCAGCCGCGGGACTTTGAACTTCTACGAGCAGTACTTC
CASSRGTLNFYEQYF
>TRBV5-1|-|TRBJ2-1|TRBD2
TGCGCCAGCAACCCACGTAGCGGGAGAGGGAATGAGCAGTTCTTC
CASNPRSGRGNEQFF
>TRBV19|-|TRBJ2-7|TRBD2
TGTGCCAGTAGTCCTTCTAGCGGAGGGGCCTACGAGCAGTACTTC
CASSPSSGGAYEQYF
>TRBV7-3|-|TRBJ2-1|TRBD2
TGTGCCAGCAGCCTCGATGGAGCGGGAGGGGACAATGAGCAGTTCTTC
CASSLDGAGGDNEQFF
>TRBV12-3/TRBV12-4|-|TRBJ2-7|-
TGTGCCAGCAGTCCGGGATCCTACGAGCAGTACTTC
CASSPGSYEQYF
>TRBV7-9|-|TRBJ2-1|TRBD2
TGTGCCAGCAGCTTCCCAGGGCAGCGGGAGGGCCATGAGCAGTTCTTC
CASSFPGQREGHEQFF
>TRBV28|-|TRBJ1-2|-
TGTGCCAGCAGCTACCCGACTCACTATGGCTACACCTTC
CASSYPTHYGYTF